Given below is one T cell receptor (beta chain) in context. What it recognizes is unknown. The data were taken from a study of post-analysis software for immune sequencing data. Study-level findings and limits: Higher frequency in patients than in controls was seen for about five TRBV segments, with TRBV5-6, TRBV5-1 and TRBV20-1 among them.

V shed 6 bases, J shed 5 bases, and the junction held 14 bases outside the gene matches. The CDR3 length is 17 residues. Germline V gives CDR1 SNHLY, CDR2 FYNNEI. Carried by the TCR beta cDNA libraries were unique molecular identifiers. A population of roughly 0.85 to 11 million T cells gave rise to around 530,000 cDNA molecules. TCRdb analysed the PCR reads with MiXCR anew, one entry per CDR3 protein. Here the sample spans fewer than 550,000 distinct CDR3 sequences, around 31% being singletons. The sequence derives from a girl aged 2 to 17 with multiple sclerosis. The rearrangement uses TRBV2 and TRBJ2-3; 10 bases are a match to TRBD2. The source material was blood. The CDR3 coding sequence is TGTGCCAGCAGCCCGACCGGACGAGCGGGGGGGCAAGATACGCAGTATTTT. It is translated as CASSPTGRAGGQDTQYF. Full variable domain (remainder filled in from reference TRBV2 and TRBJ2-3): EPEVTQTPSHQVTQMGQEVILRCVPISNHLYFYWYRQILGQKVEFLVSFYNNEISEKSEIFDDQFSVERPDGSNFTLKIRSTKLEDSAMYFCASSPTGRAGGQDTQYFGPGTRLTVL.